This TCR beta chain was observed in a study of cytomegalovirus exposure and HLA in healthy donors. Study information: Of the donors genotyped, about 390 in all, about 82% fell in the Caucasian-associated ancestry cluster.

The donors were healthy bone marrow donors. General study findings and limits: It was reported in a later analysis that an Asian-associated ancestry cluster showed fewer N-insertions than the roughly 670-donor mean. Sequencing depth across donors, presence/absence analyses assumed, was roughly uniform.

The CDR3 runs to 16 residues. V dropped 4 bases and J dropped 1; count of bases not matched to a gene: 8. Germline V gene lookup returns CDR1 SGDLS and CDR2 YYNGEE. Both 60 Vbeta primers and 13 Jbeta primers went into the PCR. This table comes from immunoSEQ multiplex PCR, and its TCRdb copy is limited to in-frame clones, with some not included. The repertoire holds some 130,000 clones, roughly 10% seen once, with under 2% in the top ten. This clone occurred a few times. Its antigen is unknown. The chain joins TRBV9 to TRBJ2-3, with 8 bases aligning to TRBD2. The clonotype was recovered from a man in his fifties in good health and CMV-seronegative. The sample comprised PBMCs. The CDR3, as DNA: TGTGCCAGCAGCATGACAACGGGGGGGGGCACAGATACGCAGTATTTT. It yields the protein CASSMTTGGGTDTQYF.